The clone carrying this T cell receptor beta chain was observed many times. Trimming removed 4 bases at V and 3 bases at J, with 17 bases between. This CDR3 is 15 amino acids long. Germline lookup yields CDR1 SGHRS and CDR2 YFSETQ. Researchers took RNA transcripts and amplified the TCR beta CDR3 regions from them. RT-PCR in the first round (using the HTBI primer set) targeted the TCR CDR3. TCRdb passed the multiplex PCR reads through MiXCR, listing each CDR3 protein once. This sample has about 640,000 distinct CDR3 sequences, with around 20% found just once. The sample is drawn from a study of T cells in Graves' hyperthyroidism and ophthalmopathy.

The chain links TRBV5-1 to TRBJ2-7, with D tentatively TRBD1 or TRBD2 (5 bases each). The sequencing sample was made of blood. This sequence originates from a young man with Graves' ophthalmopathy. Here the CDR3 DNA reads TGCGCCAGCAGCCTTGGGACCTATTACGACTACGAGCAGTACTTC. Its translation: CASSLGTYYDYEQYF.